Below, 9 T cell receptor beta chains from the same sample are listed, as sequenced in a study of blood T cell repertoires in COVID-19. TCRdb's copy holds only in-frame clones and misses some; the assay was immunoSEQ multiplex PCR. The top ten hold around 2% of the sample, which has some 260,000 clones, just over 90% seen once. Sequencing was carried out using PBMCs or T cells enriched from blood (not recorded which). These receptors all stem from a woman younger than 35 who had recovered from COVID-19.

This clone was seen just once. J is TRBJ2-7 and V is TRBV5-8; a weak D match, TRBD2 (6 bases). The CDR3 is 15 residues long. Germline lookup yields CDR1 SGHTS and CDR2 YDEGEE. The V end was cut by 3 bases, the J end by 2 bases, with 15 bases between. The CDR3 loop is CASSYGGRGTYEQYF. CDR3 nucleotides: TGTGCCAGCAGCTACGGTGGTCGGGGGACCTACGAGCAGTACTTC.

The V call is TRBV7-9, the J call TRBJ1-4; 7 bases fit TRBD1. CDR3 length equals 15 residues. Trimming at V came to 5 bases and at J to 4 bases, leaving 7 bases not matched to a gene. The germline V gene encodes CDR1 SEHNR and CDR2 FQNEAQ (reference sequence). CDR3 sequence: CASSPGGTDNEKLFF. As DNA, the CDR3 is TGTGCCAGCAGCCCAGGGGGGACAGATAATGAAAAACTGTTTTTT.

This sequence joins TRBV6-2 or TRBV6-3 and TRBJ2-5; weak D call: TRBD1 (6 bases). Germline CDR1 MNHEY, CDR2 SVGEGT. The CDR3 has 14 amino acids. Trimming removed 0 bases from V and 3 bases from J, with 8 bases in between. The CDR3 region has the DNA TGTGCCAGCAGTTACTCGGACAGCAAAGAGACCCAGTACTTC. Protein: CASSYSDSKETQYF.

The rearrangement uses TRBV7-3 and TRBJ1-3; TRBD1 is a possible D gene (5 bases). This CDR3 region has 15 residues. Germline V gene sequence: CDR1 SGHTA, CDR2 FQGTGA. V lost 5 bases and J lost 2, with 13 bases in between. The CDR3 is CASSQGSPTGNTIYF. CDR3 coding DNA: TGTGCCAGCAGCCAGGGTAGTCCCACTGGAAACACCATATATTTT.

The chain carries TRBV3-1 (or the pseudogene TRBV3-2) and TRBJ2-7; TRBD1 matches 7 bases. V lost 1 base and J lost 5; bases outside the gene matches: 2. CDR1 and CDR2 (germline): LGHDT, YNNKEL (reference sequence). The CDR3 spans 13 residues. The CDR3 sequence: CASSQAQGNEQYF. The CDR3 region has the DNA TGTGCCAGCAGCCAAGCACAGGGGAACGAGCAGTACTTC.

The chain is built from TRBV19 and TRBJ1-3; 8 nucleotides match TRBD1. This CDR3 has 15 residues. Germline CDR1 is LNHDA and CDR2 is SQIVND (reference sequence). Trimming removed 7 bases from V and 0 bases from J; junction bases left unmatched: 5. The CDR3 DNA reads as TGTGCCAGTATGAGACAGGGGCTCTCTGGAAACACCATATATTTT. Translation: CASMRQGLSGNTIYF.

V is TRBV11-3 and J is TRBJ2-1, with D possibly matching TRBD2 (6 bases). Germline lookup yields CDR1 SGHNT and CDR2 YENEEA. The CDR3 runs 14 residues. V was trimmed by 10 bases and J by 1 base, leaving 14 bases between them. The CDR3 sequence is CATKFGGSYNEQFF. The CDR3 bases are TGTGCCACCAAATTTGGGGGGTCCTACAATGAGCAGTTCTTC.

This clone showed up just once. The chain has TRBV5-6 and TRBJ2-3, with 9 bases that match TRBD1. The germline CDR1 and CDR2 sequences are SGHDT and YYEEEE. The V gene end was trimmed by 3 bases and the J gene end by 5 bases; junction bases not matched to a gene: 4. CDR3 length: 14 residues. CDR3 in amino acids: CASSSGTGIDTQYF. In DNA, the CDR3 is TGTGCCAGCAGCTCAGGGACAGGGATAGATACGCAGTATTTT. Supplemented by reference TRBV5-6 and TRBJ2-3, the full variable domain reads DAGVTQSPTHLIKTRGQQVTLRCSPKSGHDTVSWYQQALGQGPQFIFQYYEEEERQRGNFPDRFSGHQFPNYSSELNVNALLLGDSALYLCASSSGTGIDTQYFGPGTRLTVL.

CDR3 amino acids: CASSPGTGVYNEQFF. CDR3 sequence (DNA): TGTGCCAGCAGCCCCGGGACAGGGGTCTACAATGAGCAGTTCTTC. The V call is TRBV3-1 (or the pseudogene TRBV3-2), the J call TRBJ2-1; 10 positions agree with TRBD1. V shed 4 bases and J 3 bases; nucleotides not matched to a gene: 3. The CDR3 has 15 amino acids. Germline V gene sequence: CDR1 LGHDT, CDR2 YNNKEL (reference sequence).